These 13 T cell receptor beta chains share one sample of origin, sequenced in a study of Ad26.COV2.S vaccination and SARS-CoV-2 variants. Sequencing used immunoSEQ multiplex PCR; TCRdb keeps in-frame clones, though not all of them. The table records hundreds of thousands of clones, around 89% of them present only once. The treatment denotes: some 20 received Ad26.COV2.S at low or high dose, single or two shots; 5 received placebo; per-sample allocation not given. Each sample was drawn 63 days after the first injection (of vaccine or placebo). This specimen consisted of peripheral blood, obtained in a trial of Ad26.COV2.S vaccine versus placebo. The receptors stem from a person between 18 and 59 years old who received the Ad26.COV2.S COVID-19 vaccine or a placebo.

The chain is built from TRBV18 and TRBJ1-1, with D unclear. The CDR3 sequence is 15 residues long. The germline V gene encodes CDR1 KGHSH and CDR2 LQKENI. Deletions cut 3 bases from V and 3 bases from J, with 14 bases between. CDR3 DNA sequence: TGTGCCAGCTCACCCGGCAGGATGGGCGACACTGAAGCTTTCTTT. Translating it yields CASSPGRMGDTEAFF.

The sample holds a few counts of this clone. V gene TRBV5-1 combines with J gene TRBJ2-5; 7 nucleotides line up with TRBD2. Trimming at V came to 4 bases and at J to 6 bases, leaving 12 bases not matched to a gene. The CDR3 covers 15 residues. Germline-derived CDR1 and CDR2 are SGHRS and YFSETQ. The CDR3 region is CASSPTGTTGQTQYF. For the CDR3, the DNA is TGCGCCAGCAGCCCGACCGGGACTACCGGACAGACCCAGTACTTC.

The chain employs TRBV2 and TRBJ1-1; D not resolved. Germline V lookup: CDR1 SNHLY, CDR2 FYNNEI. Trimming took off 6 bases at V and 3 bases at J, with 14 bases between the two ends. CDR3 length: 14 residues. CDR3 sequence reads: CASSEGAVYTEAFF. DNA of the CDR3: TGTGCCAGCAGCGAGGGTGCGGTATACACTGAAGCTTTCTTT.

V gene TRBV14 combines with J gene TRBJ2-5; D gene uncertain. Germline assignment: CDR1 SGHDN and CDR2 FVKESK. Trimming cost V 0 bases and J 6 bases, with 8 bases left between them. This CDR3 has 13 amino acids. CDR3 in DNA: TGTGCCAGCAGCCAAGACCTTCCCCAGACCCAGTACTTC. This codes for CASSQDLPQTQYF.

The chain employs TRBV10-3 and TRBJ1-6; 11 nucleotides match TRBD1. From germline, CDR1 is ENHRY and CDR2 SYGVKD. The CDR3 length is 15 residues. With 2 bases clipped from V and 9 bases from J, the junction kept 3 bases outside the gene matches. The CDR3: CAISERGQGASPLHF. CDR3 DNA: TGTGCCATCAGTGAGCGCGGACAGGGGGCTTCACCCCTCCACTTT.

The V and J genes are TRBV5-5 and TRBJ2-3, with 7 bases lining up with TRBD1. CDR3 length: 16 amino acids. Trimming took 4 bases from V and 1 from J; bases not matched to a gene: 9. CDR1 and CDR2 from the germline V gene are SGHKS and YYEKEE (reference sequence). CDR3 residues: CASSPWTGKGTDTQYF. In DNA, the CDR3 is TGTGCCAGCAGCCCTTGGACAGGCAAGGGCACAGATACGCAGTATTTT.

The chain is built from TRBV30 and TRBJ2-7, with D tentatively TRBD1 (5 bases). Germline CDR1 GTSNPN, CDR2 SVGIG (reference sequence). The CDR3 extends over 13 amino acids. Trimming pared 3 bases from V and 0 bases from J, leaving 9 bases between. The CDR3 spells CAWSPGLSYEQYF. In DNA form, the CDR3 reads TGTGCCTGGAGCCCAGGGCTCTCCTACGAGCAGTACTTC.

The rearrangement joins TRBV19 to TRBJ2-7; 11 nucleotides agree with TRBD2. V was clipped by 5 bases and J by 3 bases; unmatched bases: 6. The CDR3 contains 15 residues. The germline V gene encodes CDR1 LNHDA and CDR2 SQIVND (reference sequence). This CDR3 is CASSPLAGAVYEQYF. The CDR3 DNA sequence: TGTGCCAGTAGTCCACTAGCGGGAGCGGTCTACGAGCAGTACTTC.

The CDR3 nucleotides read TGTGCCAGCTGGACCATCCCCTACGAGCAGTACTTC. Residues: CASWTIPYEQYF. The chain employs TRBV6-5 and TRBJ2-7; D not resolved. Germline CDR1 is MNHEY and CDR2 is SVGAGI. The CDR3 sequence is 12 residues long. Deletions cut 8 bases from V and 2 bases from J, with 10 bases between.

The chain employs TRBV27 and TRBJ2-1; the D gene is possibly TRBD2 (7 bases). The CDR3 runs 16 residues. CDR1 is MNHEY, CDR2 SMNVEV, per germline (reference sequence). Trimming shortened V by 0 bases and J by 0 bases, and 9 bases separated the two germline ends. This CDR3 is CASSLSGGASYNEQFF. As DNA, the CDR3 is TGTGCCAGCAGTTTATCGGGGGGGGCCTCCTACAATGAGCAGTTCTTC.

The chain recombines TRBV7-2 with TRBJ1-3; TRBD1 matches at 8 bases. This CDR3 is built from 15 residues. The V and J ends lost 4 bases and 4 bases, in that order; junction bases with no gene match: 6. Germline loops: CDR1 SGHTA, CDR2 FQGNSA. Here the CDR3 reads CASSYDRGYGNTIYF. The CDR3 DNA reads TGTGCCAGCAGCTACGACAGGGGCTACGGAAACACCATATATTTT.

CDR3 loop: CASRDTGPSYEQYF. As DNA, the CDR3 is TGTGCCAGCAGGGACACAGGTCCCAGCTACGAGCAGTACTTC. The chain has TRBV6-6 and TRBJ2-7, with D perhaps matching TRBD1 (5 bases). The CDR3 consists of 14 residues. V dropped 6 bases and J dropped 3 bases, with 15 bases sitting between them. Germline V gives CDR1 MNHNY, CDR2 SVGAGI (reference sequence).

CDR3 in DNA: TGTGCCATCGACAGATTGGCCCCTAATGAGCAGTTCTTC. Its translation: CAIDRLAPNEQFF. The J gene is TRBJ2-1, the V gene TRBV12-3 or TRBV12-4; possible D gene TRBD1, 5 bases. This CDR3 contains 13 residues. V lost 10 bases and J 7 bases, leaving 17 bases between the germline ends.